This T cell receptor (beta chain) is from a study of blood T cells in healthy people across ages. Study conclusions and caveats: A strong correlation was found between TCR beta diversity and the percentage of naive T cells.

This clonotype occurred many times. What it binds is unknown. The CDR3 has 14 residues. After removal of 1 base from V and 6 bases from J, the junction contained 6 bases not matched to a gene. Germline V gene data show CDR1 as SGHTA and CDR2 as FQGNSA. Together with a sample-barcoded 5' primer, a J-beta primer mix was included in a second PCR lasting about 6 to 11 cycles. MiXCR was run by TCRdb on the 5' RACE reads, yielding one entry per CDR3 protein. There are roughly 700,000 distinct CDR3 sequences in the sample; about 52% occur only once, and about a third lies in the top ten. The clonotype originates from a woman in her sixties in good health. The sequenced material came from blood. The chain couples TRBV7-2 to TRBJ2-7, with TRBD2 identical over 7 bases. The CDR3 loop is CASSLDAGVGEQYF. In nucleotides, the CDR3 is TGTGCCAGCAGCTTAGACGCGGGAGTGGGCGAGCAGTACTTC.